The present T cell receptor (beta chain) was sequenced within a study of patients and donors after allogeneic stem cell transplantation (dated by TCRdb to 2019 to 2021). Trimming takes 1 base from V and 0 bases from J, and the germline ends sit 10 bases apart. The CDR3 sequence holds 16 residues, the cysteine and phenylalanine included. Solely the CDR3 DNA is kept, with 48 bases framed from the first base. The germline V gene encodes CDR1 LNHNV and CDR2 YYDKDF (reference sequence). The protocol used for the library was RT-PCR. For sequencing, a NextSeq 550 was employed. In TCRdb, the public reads were trimmed at Q25 with fastp and aligned with MiXCR, with productive beta chains retained. Here each entry gathers all rows of one CDR3 protein and keeps the most common genes and DNA. The sample table records 800,000 to 1,000,000 distinct CDR3 sequences; approximately 19% of these occur just once. Of the sample, roughly 6% is held by the ten largest clones.

With respect to this clonotype: The antigen it recognizes is unknown. Base qualities were left out, and no much larger clone turns up one base away.

The receptor's source is a human donor who was either an allogeneic HSCT recipient or a stem cell or donor lymphocyte infusion donor (not recorded which). It is not recorded whose cells these are; they may come from a transplant donor. The specimen was blood, either unsorted or a sorted T cell fraction (not recorded which). The chain uses TRBV15 and TRBJ1-5; TRBD1 is a possible D gene, resting on 6 matching bases. The CDR3 here reads CATSRARGASNQPQHF. At the DNA level, the sequence is TGTGCCACCAGCAGAGCCAGGGGTGCTAGCAATCAGCCCCAGCATTTT.